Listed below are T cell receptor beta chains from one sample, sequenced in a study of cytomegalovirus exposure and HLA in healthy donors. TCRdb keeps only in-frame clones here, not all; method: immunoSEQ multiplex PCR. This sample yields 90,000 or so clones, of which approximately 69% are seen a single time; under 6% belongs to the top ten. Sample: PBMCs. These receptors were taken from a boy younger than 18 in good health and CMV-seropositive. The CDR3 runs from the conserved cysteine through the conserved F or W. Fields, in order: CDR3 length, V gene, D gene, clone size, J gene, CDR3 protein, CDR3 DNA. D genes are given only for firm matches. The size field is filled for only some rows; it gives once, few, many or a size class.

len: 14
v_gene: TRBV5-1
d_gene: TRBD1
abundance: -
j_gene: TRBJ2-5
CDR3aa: CASSLVQGAETQYF
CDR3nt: TGCGCCAGCAGCTTGGTCCAGGGGGCGGAGACCCAGTACTTC

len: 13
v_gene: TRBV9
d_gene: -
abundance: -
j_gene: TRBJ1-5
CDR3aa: CASSPGANQPQHF
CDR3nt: TGTGCCAGCAGCCCAGGGGCAAATCAGCCCCAGCATTTT

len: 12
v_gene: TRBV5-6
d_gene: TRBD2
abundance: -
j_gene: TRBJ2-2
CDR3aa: CASSPGGGELFF
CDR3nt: TGTGCCAGCAGCCCGGGGGGCGGGGAGCTGTTTTTT

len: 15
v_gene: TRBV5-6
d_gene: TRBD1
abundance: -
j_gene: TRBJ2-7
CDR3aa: CASSLPGQALGEQYF
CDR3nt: TGTGCCAGCAGCTTACCGGGACAGGCGTTAGGCGAGCAGTACTTC

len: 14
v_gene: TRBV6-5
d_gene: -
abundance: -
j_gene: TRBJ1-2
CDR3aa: CASSSTRHDYGYTF
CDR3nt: TGTGCCAGCAGTTCCACCCGACACGACTATGGCTACACCTTC

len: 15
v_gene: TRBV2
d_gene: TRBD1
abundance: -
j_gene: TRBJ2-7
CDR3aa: CASRDLGTGIYEQYF
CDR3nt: TGTGCCAGCAGGGACCTAGGGACAGGGATTTACGAGCAGTACTTC

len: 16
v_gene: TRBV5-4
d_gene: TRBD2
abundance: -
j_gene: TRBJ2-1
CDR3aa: CASSGTSGRAVNEQFF
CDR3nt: TGTGCCAGCAGTGGGACTAGCGGGAGGGCGGTTAATGAGCAGTTCTTC

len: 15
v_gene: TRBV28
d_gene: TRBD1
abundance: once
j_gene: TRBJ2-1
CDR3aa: CASRPGQGNFHEQFF
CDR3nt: TGTGCCAGCAGACCCGGACAGGGGAATTTCCATGAGCAGTTCTTC

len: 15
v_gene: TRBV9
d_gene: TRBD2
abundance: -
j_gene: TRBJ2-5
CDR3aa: CASSPRVAGGETQYF
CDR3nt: TGTGCCAGCAGCCCCCGGGTAGCGGGTGGAGAGACCCAGTACTTC

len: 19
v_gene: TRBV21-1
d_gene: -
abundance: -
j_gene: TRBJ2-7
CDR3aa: CASSKEAEGVTSRHYEQYF
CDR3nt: TGTGCCAGCAGCAAAGAGGCAGAGGGAGTCACCTCTCGACACTACGAGCAGTACTTC